This T cell receptor beta chain emerged from a study of early T cells in non-severe SARS-CoV-2 infection. In the study overall: Chains stayed unpaired after sequencing of bulk RNA from unsorted whole blood.

The length of the CDR3 is 17 residues. Germline V gene data show CDR1 as SGHRS and CDR2 as YFSETQ. V shed 2 bases and J 1 base; nucleotides not matched to a gene: 11. This clonotype showed up many times. Antigen specificity is unknown. Whole-study findings and limits: Clonotype matching in VDJdb favored anti-spike CD8 responses and did not capture private and CD4 specificities.

Individually, cDNA molecules had unique molecular identifiers attached to them. MiXCR, applied by TCRdb to the 5' RACE reads, yields one record per CDR3 protein. The data contain 65,000 to 95,000 distinct CDR3 sequences, about a sixth of them singletons. The gene calls are TRBV5-1 and TRBJ1-1, with TRBD1 matching 7 bases. Sample: whole blood. This sequence was found in an adult who was a healthcare worker with PCR-confirmed SARS-CoV-2 infection or an uninfected control (not recorded which). The DNA for the CDR3 is TGCGCCAGCAGCTTAAGGGGGCCATTCGGGGCGAACACTGAAGCTTTCTTT. This gives the protein CASSLRGPFGANTEAFF. Full variable domain (missing parts from reference TRBV5-1 and TRBJ1-1): KAGVTQTPRYLIKTRGQQVTLSCSPISGHRSVSWYQQTPGQGLQFLFEYFSETQRNKGNFPGRFSGRQFSNSRSEMNVSTLELGDSALYLCASSLRGPFGANTEAFFGQGTRLTVV.